The 15 T cell receptor beta chains listed next were all sequenced from one sample in a study of CD8+ T cells in alopecia areata. Extraction and reverse transcription of RNA yielded cDNA as the sequencing template. Method: immunoSEQ multiplex PCR; TCRdb's copy keeps in-frame clones and lacks some. Of 180,000 or so clones in the sample, around half were seen once. Specified treatment: oral pan-JAK inhibitor, 5-10 mg twice daily. The input for sequencing was CD8+ T cells sorted from blood, taken at week 24, from a patient treated with tofacitinib. The receptors were gathered from a human donor with alopecia areata.

The chain joins TRBV7-9 to TRBJ1-2; D remains ambiguous. This CDR3 has 14 residues. Trimming removed 1 base at V and 3 bases at J, with 9 bases between. Germline CDR1 SEHNR, CDR2 FQNEAQ (reference sequence). The CDR3 loop reads CASSLEGRHYGYTF. As DNA, the CDR3 is TGTGCCAGCAGCTTAGAAGGACGGCACTATGGCTACACCTTC.

The genes are TRBV11-2 and TRBJ1-6; the match to TRBD1 covers 9 bases. CDR3 size: 17 residues. With V trimmed by 5 bases and J by 0 bases, 5 bases remained unmatched. Germline V gives CDR1 SGHAT, CDR2 FQNNGV. DNA of the CDR3: TGTGCCAGCAGCATCACAGGGGGCCTCTCCTATAATTCACCCCTCCACTTT. Translating gives CASSITGGLSYNSPLHF.

This clone occurred a few times. V usage is TRBV27 and J usage is TRBJ2-3; D is perhaps TRBD2 (6 bases). The ends were cut back, 4 bases at V and 4 bases at J, with 18 bases in the middle. The CDR3 contains 16 residues. The germline V gene has CDR1 MNHEY and CDR2 SMNVEV (reference sequence). CDR3 sequence (DNA): TGTGCCAGCAGTTATCTGCGGGGTGAGTGGGCAGATACGCAGTATTTT. This translates into CASSYLRGEWADTQYF.

The chain is built from TRBV29-1 and TRBJ1-2, with D unclear. The CDR3 has 11 residues. Trimming stripped 4 bases from V and 8 bases from J, with 11 bases between. CDR1 is SQVTM, CDR2 ANQGSEA, per germline. The CDR3 sequence is CSVVGLGGYTF. CDR3 bases: TGCAGCGTTGTTGGGCTTGGCGGCTACACCTTC.

The table lists this clone with a few counts. The junction and the germline gene differ at one end; a read error may be behind it. The chain carries TRBV5-1 and TRBJ1-1, with 7 bases aligning to TRBD1. From germline, CDR1 is SGHRS and CDR2 YFSETQ. CDR3 size: 13 residues. CDR3 loop: CASSLNRGTEALF. The CDR3 nucleotides read TGCGCCAGCAGCTTGAACAGGGGAACTGAAGCCCTCTTT.

This clone has a handful of counts. The chain joins TRBV4-3 to TRBJ2-5; 8 bases match TRBD1. V shed 4 bases and J 2 bases; nucleotides not matched to a gene: 6. The CDR3 has 15 amino acids. CDR1 and CDR2 from the germline V gene are LGHNA and YSLEER. As DNA, the CDR3 is TGCGCCAGCAGCCCCCACCGGACAGGGCAAGAGACCCAGTACTTC. Protein: CASSPHRTGQETQYF.

The gene calls are TRBV6-6 and TRBJ1-1; D unresolved. The V gene lost 5 bases and the J gene lost 11 bases, with 12 bases spanning the gap. The CDR3 is made up of 11 amino acids. The germline CDR1 and CDR2 sequences are MNHNY and SVGAGI (reference sequence). The CDR3 loop reads CASSKASGAFF. The CDR3 bases are TGTGCCAGCAGTAAGGCGAGTGGGGCTTTCTTT.

The chain recombines TRBV5-1 with TRBJ2-7; D is unclear. The germline V and J ends were trimmed by 7 bases and 0 bases, with 11 bases remaining between them. Per germline, CDR1 SGHRS and CDR2 YFSETQ. This CDR3 is 13 amino acids long. The CDR3 region is CASYDPSSYEQYF. Written as DNA, the CDR3 is TGCGCCAGCTACGACCCGAGCTCCTACGAGCAGTACTTC.

This clone was picked up a small number of times. The rearrangement uses TRBV5-6 and TRBJ2-1, with 11 bases identical to TRBD1. The CDR3 loop spans 15 amino acids. CDR1 and CDR2 (germline): SGHDT, YYEEEE. J lost 2 bases, V lost 4 bases, and 2 bases had no gene match. CDR3: CASSRDRGTYNEQFF. The CDR3 DNA reads TGTGCCAGCAGCAGGGACAGGGGGACCTACAATGAGCAGTTCTTC.

The chain employs TRBV7-8 and TRBJ2-1; TRBD2 aligns across 9 bases. Trimming removed 5 bases from V and 5 bases from J; junction bases left unmatched: 10. CDR3 length: 16 residues. CDR1 and CDR2 (germline): SGHVS, FQNEAQ. CDR3 sequence reads: CASSVTRLAGNNEQFF. CDR3 sequence (DNA): TGTGCCAGCAGCGTCACCAGGCTAGCGGGAAACAATGAGCAGTTCTTC.

The rearrangement uses TRBV29-1 and TRBJ1-2; D remains ambiguous. The V gene lost 5 bases and the J gene lost 3 bases, with 13 bases spanning the gap. CDR1 is SQVTM, CDR2 ANQGSEA, per germline. The CDR3 runs to 13 residues. CDR3 DNA: TGCAGCGTTTTATCGCAGGAGGACTATGGCTACACCTTC. Translating it yields CSVLSQEDYGYTF.

The chain carries TRBV27 and TRBJ1-1; no firm D call. This CDR3 is 11 amino acids long. The V end was cut by 10 bases, the J end by 5 bases, with 11 bases between. Germline V gene lookup returns CDR1 MNHEY and CDR2 SMNVEV (reference sequence). As DNA, the CDR3 is TGTGCCACCCTTTCCAGGACTGAAGCTTTCTTT. It is translated as CATLSRTEAFF.

The V and J genes are TRBV7-9 and TRBJ2-6; TRBD1 matches 7 bases. This CDR3 comprises 16 residues. Germline V CDR1 and CDR2: SEHNR, FQNEAQ (reference sequence). With 5 bases clipped from V and 0 bases from J, the junction kept 4 bases outside the gene matches. CDR3 nucleotide sequence: TGTGCCAGCAGCACTTCAGGGGGCTCTGGGGCCAACGTCCTGACTTTC. This translates into CASSTSGGSGANVLTF.

This chain uses TRBV7-2 with TRBJ2-1, with 7 bases identical to TRBD2. The germline V gene has CDR1 SGHTA and CDR2 FQGNSA. V shed 3 bases, J shed 9 bases, and the junction held 5 bases outside the gene matches. CDR3 length: 13 amino acids. The CDR3 spells CASSLMGGSEQFF. The CDR3 DNA is TGTGCCAGCAGCTTGATGGGGGGGAGTGAGCAGTTCTTC.

This chain uses TRBV30 with TRBJ2-3, with 7 bases matching TRBD2. There are 15 residues in the CDR3. Germline CDR1 is GTSNPN and CDR2 is SVGIG (reference sequence). After removal of 4 bases from V and 0 bases from J, the junction contained 7 bases not matched to a gene. The CDR3 DNA reads TGTGCCTGGACAAGCCTGGGGGGGAGCACAGATACGCAGTATTTT. It translates to CAWTSLGGSTDTQYF.